The present TCR beta chain was sequenced within a study of shared clonotypes between healthy human individuals. This clone was observed a few times. Between the trimmed V and J ends, which lost 4 bases and 1 base, there was a span of 10 bases. The CDR3 has 13 amino acids. Germline CDR1 and CDR2: SQVTM and ANQGSEA. Data came from immunoSEQ multiplex PCR; TCRdb stores just in-frame clones and leaves some out. The sample yields about 2.4 million clones, approximately 93% seen once. This receptor was obtained from a man aged 18 to 30 in good health. Some clones in this sample may be carry-over from other donors' samples. The sample taken for sequencing was naive CD4+ T cells from PBMCs. Documented subset: CD45RA+ positively selected. This chain uses TRBV29-1 with TRBJ1-1; D remains unclear. The CDR3: CSVVRWSNTEAFF. The CDR3 DNA follows: TGCAGCGTTGTAAGGTGGTCGAACACTGAAGCTTTCTTT.